This TCR beta chain was sequenced during a study of blood T cell repertoires in COVID-19. Germline V gives CDR1 MNHEY, CDR2 SMNVEV (reference sequence). The CDR3 is 13 amino acids. The V end lost 3 bases, the J end lost 7 bases, and 10 bases lay between the germline ends. Assay: immunoSEQ multiplex PCR; the TCRdb copy retains only in-frame clones and omits some. The data contain some 340,000 clones, 65% to 85% of them singletons. The chain joins TRBV27 to TRBJ1-5; a weak D match, TRBD1 (5 bases). The material sequenced was peripheral blood. This clonotype was sampled from a man younger than 45 with active or convalescent COVID-19. The CDR3 nucleotides read TGTGCCAGCAGTTTCACAGGACGCCAGCCCCAGCATTTT. Its protein product is CASSFTGRQPQHF.